This TCR beta chain was documented in a study of human T cells and chemical hapten exposure. Study-wide results and caveats: Controls had significantly fewer large CDR3 similarity clusters than were formed by expanded TCRs.

Time point of the sample: patch test 2, 6 weeks after DPC sensitization. Sample treatment: therapeutic diphenylcyclopropenone sensitization with weekly scalp DPC. Blood sampling preceded each patch test application. Trimming stripped 1 base from V and 0 bases from J, with 10 bases between. This CDR3 has 16 amino acids. Germline V lookup: CDR1 SGDLS, CDR2 YYNGEE. This clonotype showed up many times. The antigen is not known. Individual cDNA molecules each carried unique molecular identifiers attached by the library. TCRdb itself ran the RACE reads through MiXCR, one entry per CDR3 protein. This sample has under 100,000 distinct CDR3 sequences, with about 10% found just once.

The rearrangement joins TRBV9 to TRBJ2-2, with D possibly TRBD2 on 6 matching bases. The sample here was whole blood, taken in connection with sensitization to the hapten diphenylcyclopropenone (DPC). The clonotype was recovered from a woman in her twenties or thirties with alopecia areata. Some clones in this sample may be carry-over from other donors' samples. CDR3 protein: CASSVLAAPNTGELFF. CDR3 DNA: TGTGCCAGCAGCGTATTAGCGGCCCCGAACACCGGGGAGCTGTTTTTT.